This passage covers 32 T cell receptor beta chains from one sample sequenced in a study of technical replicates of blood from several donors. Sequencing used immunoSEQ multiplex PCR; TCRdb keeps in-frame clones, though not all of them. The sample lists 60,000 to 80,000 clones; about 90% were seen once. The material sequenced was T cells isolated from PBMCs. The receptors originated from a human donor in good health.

This CDR3 reads CASSLNTGANVLTF. CDR3 DNA sequence: TGTGCCAGCAGCTTGAACACTGGGGCCAACGTCCTGACTTTC. The chain carries TRBV5-6 and TRBJ2-6; no clear D. The CDR3 has 14 residues. Per the germline V gene, CDR1 is SGHDT and CDR2 is YYEEEE. V was trimmed by 1 base and J by 2 bases, leaving 4 bases between them.

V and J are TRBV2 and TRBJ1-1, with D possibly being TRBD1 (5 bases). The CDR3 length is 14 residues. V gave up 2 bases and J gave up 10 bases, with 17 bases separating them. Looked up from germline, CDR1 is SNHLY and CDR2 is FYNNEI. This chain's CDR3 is CASSEHLGAGLAFF. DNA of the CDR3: TGTGCCAGCAGTGAACATCTAGGGGCAGGTCTAGCTTTCTTT. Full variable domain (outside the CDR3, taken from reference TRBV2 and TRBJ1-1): EPEVTQTPSHQVTQMGQEVILRCVPISNHLYFYWYRQILGQKVEFLVSFYNNEISEKSEIFDDQFSVERPDGSNFTLKIRSTKLEDSAMYFCASSEHLGAGLAFFGQGTRLTVV.

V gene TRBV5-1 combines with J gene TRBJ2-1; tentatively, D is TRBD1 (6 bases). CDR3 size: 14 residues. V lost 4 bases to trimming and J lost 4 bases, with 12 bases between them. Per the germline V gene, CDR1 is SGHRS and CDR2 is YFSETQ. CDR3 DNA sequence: TGCGCCAGCAGCCCCGGGACAACTTACAATGAGCAGTTCTTC. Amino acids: CASSPGTTYNEQFF. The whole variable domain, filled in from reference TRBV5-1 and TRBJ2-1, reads KAGVTQTPRYLIKTRGQQVTLSCSPISGHRSVSWYQQTPGQGLQFLFEYFSETQRNKGNFPGRFSGRQFSNSRSEMNVSTLELGDSALYLCASSPGTTYNEQFFGPGTRLTVL.

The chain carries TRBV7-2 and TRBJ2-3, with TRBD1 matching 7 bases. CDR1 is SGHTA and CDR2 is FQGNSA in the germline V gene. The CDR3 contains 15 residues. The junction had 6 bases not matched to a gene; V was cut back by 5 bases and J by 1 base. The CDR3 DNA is TGTGCCAGCAGCCAACAGGGGCCTGGCACAGATACGCAGTATTTT. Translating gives CASSQQGPGTDTQYF.

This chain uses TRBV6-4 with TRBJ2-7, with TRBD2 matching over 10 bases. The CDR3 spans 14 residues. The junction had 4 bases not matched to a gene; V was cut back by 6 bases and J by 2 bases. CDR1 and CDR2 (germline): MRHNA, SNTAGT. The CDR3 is CASSTTSGTYEQYF. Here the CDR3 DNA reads TGTGCCAGCAGCACCACTAGCGGGACCTACGAGCAGTACTTC.

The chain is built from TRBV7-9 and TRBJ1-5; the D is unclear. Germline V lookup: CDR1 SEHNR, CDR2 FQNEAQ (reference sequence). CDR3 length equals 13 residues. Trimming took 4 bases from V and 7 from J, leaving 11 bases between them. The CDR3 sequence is CASSSHEQQPQHF. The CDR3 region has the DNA TGTGCCAGCAGCTCCCATGAGCAACAGCCCCAGCATTTT.

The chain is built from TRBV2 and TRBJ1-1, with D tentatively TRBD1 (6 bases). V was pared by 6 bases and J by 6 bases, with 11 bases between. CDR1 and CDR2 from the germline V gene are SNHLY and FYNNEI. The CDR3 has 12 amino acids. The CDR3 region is CASSRGVSEAFF. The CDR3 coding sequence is TGTGCCAGCAGCAGGGGAGTATCTGAAGCTTTCTTT.

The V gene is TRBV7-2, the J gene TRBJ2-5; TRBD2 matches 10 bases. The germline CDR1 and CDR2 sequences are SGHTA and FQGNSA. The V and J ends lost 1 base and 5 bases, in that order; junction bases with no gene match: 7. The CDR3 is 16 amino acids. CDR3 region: CASSLVAGGNLETQYF. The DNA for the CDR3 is TGTGCCAGCAGCTTAGTAGCGGGAGGTAACCTGGAGACCCAGTACTTC.

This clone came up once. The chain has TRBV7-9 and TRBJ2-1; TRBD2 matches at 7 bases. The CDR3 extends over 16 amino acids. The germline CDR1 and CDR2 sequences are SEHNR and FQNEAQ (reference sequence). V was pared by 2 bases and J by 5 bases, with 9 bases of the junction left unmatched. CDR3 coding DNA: TGTGCCAGCAGCTTAAAGAGGGAGGGCCCAAACAATGAGCAGTTCTTC. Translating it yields CASSLKREGPNNEQFF.

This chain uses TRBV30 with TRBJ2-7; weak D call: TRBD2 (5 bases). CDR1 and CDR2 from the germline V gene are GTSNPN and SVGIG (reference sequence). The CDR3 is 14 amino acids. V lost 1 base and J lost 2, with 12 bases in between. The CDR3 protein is CAWSDGMYPYEQYF. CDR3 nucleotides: TGTGCCTGGAGTGACGGGATGTATCCCTACGAGCAGTACTTC.

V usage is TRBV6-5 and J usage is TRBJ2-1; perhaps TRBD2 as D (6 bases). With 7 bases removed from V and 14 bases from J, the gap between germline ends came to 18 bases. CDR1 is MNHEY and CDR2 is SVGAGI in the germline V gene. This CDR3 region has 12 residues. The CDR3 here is CASTEGRGDEFF. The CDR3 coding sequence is TGTGCCAGCACCGAGGGGCGGGGAGATGAGTTCTTC.

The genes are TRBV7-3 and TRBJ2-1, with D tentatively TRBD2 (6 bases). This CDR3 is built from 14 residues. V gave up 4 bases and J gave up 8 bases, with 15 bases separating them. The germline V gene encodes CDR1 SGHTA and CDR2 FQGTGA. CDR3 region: CASSSGSWGYEQFF. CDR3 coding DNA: TGTGCCAGCAGCTCCGGGAGTTGGGGTTATGAGCAGTTCTTC.

CDR3 coding DNA: TGCGCCAGCAGCATCGGACTAGCGGGGAGCACAGATACGCAGTATTTT. It yields the protein CASSIGLAGSTDTQYF. The V gene is TRBV5-1, the J gene TRBJ2-3; 12 bases are a match to TRBD2. Germline assignment: CDR1 SGHRS and CDR2 YFSETQ. V shed 4 bases, J shed 0 bases, and the junction held 3 bases outside the gene matches. This CDR3 is built from 16 residues.

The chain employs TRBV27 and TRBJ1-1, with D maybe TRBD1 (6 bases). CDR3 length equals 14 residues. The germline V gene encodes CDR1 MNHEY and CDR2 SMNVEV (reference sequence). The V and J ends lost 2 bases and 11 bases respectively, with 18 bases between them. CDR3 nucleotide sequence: TGTGCCAGCAGTTTAAACAGGGCCGGCGGAGAGGCTTTCTTT. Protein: CASSLNRAGGEAFF.

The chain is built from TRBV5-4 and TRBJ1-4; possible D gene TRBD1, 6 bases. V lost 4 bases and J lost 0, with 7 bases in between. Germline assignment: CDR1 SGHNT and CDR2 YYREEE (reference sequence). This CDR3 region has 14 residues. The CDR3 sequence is CASSKGATNEKLFF. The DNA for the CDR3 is TGTGCCAGCAGCAAGGGGGCAACTAATGAAAAACTGTTTTTT.

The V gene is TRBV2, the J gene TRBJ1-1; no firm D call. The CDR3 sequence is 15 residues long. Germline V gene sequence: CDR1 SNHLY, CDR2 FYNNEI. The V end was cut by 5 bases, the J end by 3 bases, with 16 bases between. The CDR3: CASSSGRAEDTEAFF. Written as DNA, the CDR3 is TGTGCCAGCAGTTCGGGGAGAGCGGAGGACACTGAAGCTTTCTTT.

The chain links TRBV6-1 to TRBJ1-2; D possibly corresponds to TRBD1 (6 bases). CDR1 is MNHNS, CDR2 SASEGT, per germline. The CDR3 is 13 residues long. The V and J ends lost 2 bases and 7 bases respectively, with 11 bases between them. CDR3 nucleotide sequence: TGTGCCAGCAGTGAACTGGGGGCGCTTGGCTACACCTTC. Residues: CASSELGALGYTF.

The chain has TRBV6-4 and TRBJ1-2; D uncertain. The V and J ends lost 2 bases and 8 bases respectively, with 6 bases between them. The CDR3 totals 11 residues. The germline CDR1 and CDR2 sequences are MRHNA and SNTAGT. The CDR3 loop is CASSDEVGYTF. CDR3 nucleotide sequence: TGTGCCAGCAGTGACGAGGTCGGCTACACCTTC.

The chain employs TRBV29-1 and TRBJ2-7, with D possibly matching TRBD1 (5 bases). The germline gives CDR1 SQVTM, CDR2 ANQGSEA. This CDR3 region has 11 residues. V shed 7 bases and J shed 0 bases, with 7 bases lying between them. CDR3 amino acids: CSGQNSYEQYF. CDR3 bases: TGCAGCGGACAGAACTCCTACGAGCAGTACTTC.

The CDR3 DNA sequence: TGTGCCAGCAGTTCGGTTCGACTAGCGGGTTACTACGAGCAGTACTTC. Its protein is CASSSVRLAGYYEQYF. The chain has TRBV27 and TRBJ2-7, with 10 bases fitting TRBD2. Germline CDR1 is MNHEY and CDR2 is SMNVEV (reference sequence). V was pared by 4 bases and J by 3 bases, with 9 bases of the junction left unmatched. The CDR3 totals 16 residues.

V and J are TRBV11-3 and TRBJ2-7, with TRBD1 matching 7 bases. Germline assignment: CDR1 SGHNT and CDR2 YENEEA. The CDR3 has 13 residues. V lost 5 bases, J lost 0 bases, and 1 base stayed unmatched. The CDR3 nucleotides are TGTGCCAGCAGCCGGGACAGCTCCTACGAGCAGTACTTC. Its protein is CASSRDSSYEQYF.

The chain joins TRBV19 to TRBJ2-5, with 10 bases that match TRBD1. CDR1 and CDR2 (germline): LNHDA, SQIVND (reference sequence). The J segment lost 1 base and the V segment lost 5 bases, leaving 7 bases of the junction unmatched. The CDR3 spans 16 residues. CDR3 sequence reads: CASSLQDRGSQETQYF. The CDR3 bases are TGTGCCAGTAGTCTACAGGACAGGGGGTCCCAAGAGACCCAGTACTTC.

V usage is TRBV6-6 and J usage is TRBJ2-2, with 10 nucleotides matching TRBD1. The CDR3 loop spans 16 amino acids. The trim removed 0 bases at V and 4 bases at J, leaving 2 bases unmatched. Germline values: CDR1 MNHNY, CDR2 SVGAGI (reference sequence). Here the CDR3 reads CASSYSGQGTTGELFF. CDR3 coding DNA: TGTGCCAGCAGTTACTCGGGACAGGGGACCACCGGGGAGCTGTTTTTT.

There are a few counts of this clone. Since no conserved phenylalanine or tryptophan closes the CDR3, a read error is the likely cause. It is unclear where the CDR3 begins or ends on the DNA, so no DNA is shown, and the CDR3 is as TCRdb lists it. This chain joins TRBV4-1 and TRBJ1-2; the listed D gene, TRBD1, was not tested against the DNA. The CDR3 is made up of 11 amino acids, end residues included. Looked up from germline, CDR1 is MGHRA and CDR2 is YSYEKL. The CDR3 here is CASSHPRTLRV.

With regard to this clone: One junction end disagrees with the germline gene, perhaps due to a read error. The CDR3 reads CASSLGATPAF. CDR3 sequence (DNA): TGTGCCAGCAGTTTAGGAGCGACCCCCGCTTTT. The chain links TRBV28 to TRBJ1-5; D is ambiguous. This CDR3 has 11 amino acids. The germline CDR1 and CDR2 sequences are MDHEN and SYDVKM.

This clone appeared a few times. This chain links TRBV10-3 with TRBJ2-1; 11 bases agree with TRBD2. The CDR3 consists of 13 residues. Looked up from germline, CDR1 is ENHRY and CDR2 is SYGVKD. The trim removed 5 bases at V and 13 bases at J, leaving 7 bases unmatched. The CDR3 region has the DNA TGTGCCATCAGTAGTCTACTAGCGGGAGAACAGTTCTTC. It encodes CAISSLLAGEQFF.

The CDR3 is CASSPYRDRGQEQYF. CDR3 nucleotides: TGTGCCAGCTCACCATACCGGGACAGGGGGCAGGAGCAGTACTTC. The V call is TRBV18, the J call TRBJ2-7; 12 positions match TRBD1. The CDR3 covers 15 residues. From germline, CDR1 is KGHSH and CDR2 LQKENI. The V gene end was trimmed by 2 bases and the J gene end by 7 bases; junction bases not matched to a gene: 6.

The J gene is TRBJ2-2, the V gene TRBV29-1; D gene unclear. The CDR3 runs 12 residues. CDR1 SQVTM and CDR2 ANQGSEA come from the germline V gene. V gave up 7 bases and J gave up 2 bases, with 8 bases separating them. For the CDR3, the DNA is TGCAGCGCCATTCAAAACACCGGGGAGCTGTTTTTT. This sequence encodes CSAIQNTGELFF.

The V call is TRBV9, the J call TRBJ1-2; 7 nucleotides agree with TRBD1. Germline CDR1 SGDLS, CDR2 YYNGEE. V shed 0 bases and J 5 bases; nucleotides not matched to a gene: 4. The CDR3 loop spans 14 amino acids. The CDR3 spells CASSVVPGGYGYTF. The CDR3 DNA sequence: TGTGCCAGCAGCGTAGTGCCAGGGGGATATGGCTACACCTTC.

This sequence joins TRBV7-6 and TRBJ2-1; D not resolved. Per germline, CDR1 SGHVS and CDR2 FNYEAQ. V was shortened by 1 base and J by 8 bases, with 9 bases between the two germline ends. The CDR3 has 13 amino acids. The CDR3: CASSLVPADEQFF. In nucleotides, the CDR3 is TGTGCCAGCAGCTTAGTCCCGGCGGATGAGCAGTTCTTC.

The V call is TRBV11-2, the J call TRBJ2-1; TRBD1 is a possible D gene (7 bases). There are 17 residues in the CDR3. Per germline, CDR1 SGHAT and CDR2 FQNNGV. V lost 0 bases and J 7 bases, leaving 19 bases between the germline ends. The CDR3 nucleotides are TGTGCCAGCAGCTTAGACCCCCCAGGCAGGGGGGAAAATGAGCAGTTCTTC. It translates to CASSLDPPGRGENEQFF.

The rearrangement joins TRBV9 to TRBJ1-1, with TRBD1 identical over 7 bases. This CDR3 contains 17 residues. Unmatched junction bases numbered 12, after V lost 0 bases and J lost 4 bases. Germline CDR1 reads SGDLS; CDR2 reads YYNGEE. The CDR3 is CASSVGWGYRGGTEAFF. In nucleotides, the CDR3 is TGTGCCAGCAGCGTAGGGTGGGGGTACAGGGGTGGCACTGAAGCTTTCTTT.